This TCR beta chain was observed in a study of T-cell reconstitution after alpha-beta-depleted transplantation in children. Looked up from germline, CDR1 is SGHAT and CDR2 is FQNNGV. The CDR3 contains 14 residues. Between the trimmed V and J ends, which lost 3 bases and 6 bases, there was a span of 13 bases. For TCRbeta, the library was prepared with unique molecular identifiers. TCRdb processed the PCR reads anew with MiXCR; each CDR3 protein has one entry. The table has about 200,000 distinct CDR3 sequences, about 14% seen once. Sequencing used PBMCs from the stem cell graft donor, obtained from the stem cell graft. This receptor was taken from a human donor who donated a stem cell graft to a child with acute lymphoblastic leukemia. The rearrangement uses TRBV11-2 and TRBJ2-3; D gene uncertain. The DNA of the CDR3 is TGTGCCAGCAGCTTCGGGTCCCCGGACGATACGCAGTATTTT. Amino acid sequence: CASSFGSPDDTQYF.